This TCR beta chain was captured in a study of cytomegalovirus exposure and HLA in healthy donors. At the level of the study: A subsequent analysis reported that the 120 validation repertoires were produced on the same platform that had also been used for the 666 first-cohort repertoires.

The V gene's germline CDR1 is MDHEN and CDR2 SYDVKM. The CDR3 spans 14 residues. V dropped 3 bases and J dropped 3; count of bases not matched to a gene: 5. This clone appeared once. TCRdb keeps only in-frame clones here, not all; method: immunoSEQ multiplex PCR. The sample carries about 280,000 clones, 88% recorded once. The TCR was taken from a woman under 30 in good health and CMV-seronegative. The rearrangement uses TRBV28 and TRBJ2-7; 7 bases are a match to TRBD2. Sequenced input: PBMCs. CDR3 sequence: CASSLRTSHYEQYF. The CDR3 DNA sequence: TGTGCCAGCAGTTTGAGGACTAGTCACTACGAGCAGTACTTC.